This TCR beta chain derives from a study of Graves' ophthalmopathy and Graves' hyperthyroidism. General observations from the study: Detection in blood was also observed for most expanded thyroid clonotypes above 0.001 frequency.

The CDR3 extends over 13 amino acids. Trimming cost V 6 bases and J 8 bases; bases outside gene matches: 6. Germline lookup yields CDR1 ENHRY and CDR2 SYGVKD. Amplified TCR beta CDR3 regions were obtained using RNA transcripts as template. Second-round multiplex PCR came after a first-round RT-PCR that employed HTBI primers. MiXCR, run by TCRdb on the multiplex PCR reads, gives a single entry per CDR3 protein. Among around 670,000 distinct CDR3 sequences listed, about 44% were seen once. The diagnosis was founded upon clinical symptoms, serum thyroxine, TRAb, thyroid ultrasound and orbital computed tomography. This clonotype showed up many times. Its antigen is undetermined.

The TCR sequence derives from an adult man with Graves' ophthalmopathy. The chain employs TRBV10-3 and TRBJ1-2, with TRBD1 matching 10 bases. Input material: peripheral blood. CDR3 sequence (DNA): TGTGCCATCAGCCAGGACAGGGGGAGAGGCTACACCTTC. Translating it yields CAISQDRGRGYTF.